Reported below is one TCR beta chain. As yet, its antigen is unknown. Germline CDR1 SGHTA, CDR2 FQGNSA. With 5 bases removed from V and 8 bases from J, the gap between germline ends came to 18 bases. The CDR3 is 14 residues long. One to two pinch biopsies were taken from the rectum during colonoscopy. This record comes from a study of pediatric ulcerative colitis. Study results and caveats: Substantially fewer templates came from a couple of patients' blood samples.

This table comes from immunoSEQ multiplex PCR, and its TCRdb copy is limited to in-frame clones, with some not included. The table has over 20,000 clones, around 69% seen once. The receptor was derived from a boy aged 5-17 years with severe ulcerative colitis. The rearrangement uses TRBV7-2 and TRBJ1-2, with TRBD1 as a possible D gene (6 bases). Sequenced: gut tissue. The CDR3: CASSGGQWTVGYTF. Here the CDR3 DNA reads TGTGCCAGCAGCGGTGGACAATGGACAGTCGGCTACACCTTC.